Each of the 19 T cell receptor beta chains below was sequenced from the same sample in a study of cytotoxic CD8 clonotypes in ibrutinib-treated CLL. Assay used: immunoSEQ multiplex PCR; TCRdb lists only in-frame clones, some missing. Here the sample spans about 85,000 clones, about 76% being singletons. The input for sequencing was PBMCs, taken after 12 months of ibrutinib treatment. The source of these receptors is a human donor with chronic lymphocytic leukemia.

The CDR3 spells CASRGWGQGVEKLFF. The CDR3 DNA reads TGTGCCAGCAGGGGATGGGGACAGGGGGTTGAAAAACTGTTTTTT. The chain links TRBV28 to TRBJ1-4, with TRBD1 matching over 11 bases. The CDR3 length is 15 residues. Per germline, CDR1 MDHEN and CDR2 SYDVKM. With 6 bases clipped from V and 7 bases from J, the junction kept 7 bases outside the gene matches.

This clone is a singleton in its sample. The rearrangement links TRBV6-1 to TRBJ1-5, with D tentatively TRBD1 (5 bases). The CDR3 is 13 amino acids. Germline V lookup: CDR1 MNHNS, CDR2 SASEGT. Trimming removed 6 bases at V and 4 bases at J, with 10 bases between. DNA for the CDR3: TGTGCCAGCAGCCACCGGGGGAATCAGCCCCAGCATTTT. It codes for CASSHRGNQPQHF.

The CDR3 DNA is TGTGCCAGCAGCAAAAACCGCGGGGAGCTGTTTTTT. Translation gives CASSKNRGELFF. The chain uses TRBV9 and TRBJ2-2; D call uncertain. From germline, CDR1 is SGDLS and CDR2 YYNGEE. The CDR3 runs to 12 residues. V lost 4 bases and J 7 bases, leaving 8 bases between the germline ends.

The chain joins TRBV7-8 to TRBJ2-5, with D perhaps matching TRBD1 (5 bases). Germline lookup yields CDR1 SGHVS and CDR2 FQNEAQ. V was pared by 0 bases and J by 6 bases, with 8 bases between. This CDR3 region has 13 residues. The CDR3 is CASSLASGQTQYF. The CDR3 DNA follows: TGTGCCAGCAGCTTAGCCTCAGGGCAGACCCAGTACTTC.

The J gene is TRBJ1-1, the V gene TRBV27; 10 bases are shared with TRBD1. Germline CDR1 reads MNHEY; CDR2 reads SMNVEV (reference sequence). The V and J ends lost 6 bases and 0 bases, in that order; junction bases with no gene match: 10. This CDR3 has 17 amino acids. Here the CDR3 DNA reads TGTGCCAGCAGGCGACAGGGGGCAAAAACCCTGAACACTGAAGCTTTCTTT. Residues: CASRRQGAKTLNTEAFF.

The chain employs TRBV28 and TRBJ1-6; D may be TRBD1 (5 bases). Germline lookup yields CDR1 MDHEN and CDR2 SYDVKM. Trimming stripped 6 bases from V and 8 bases from J, with 14 bases between. This CDR3 is 14 amino acids long. CDR3 region: CASSRRRDDSPLHF. In DNA form, the CDR3 reads TGTGCCAGCAGCCGTCGCAGGGATGATTCACCCCTCCACTTT. The full variable domain, with the rest looked up from reference TRBV28 and TRBJ1-6, is DVKVTQSSRYLVKRTGEKVFLECVQDMDHENMFWYRQDPGLGLRLIYFSYDVKMKEKGDIPEGYSVSREKKERFSLILESASTNQTSMYLCASSRRRDDSPLHFGNGTRLTVT.

This clone was counted between two and nine times. Other DNA sequences in the same sample also yield this CDR3. V is TRBV7-6 and J is TRBJ1-5; D gene unclear. Trimming took 4 bases from V and 0 from J, leaving 4 bases between them. The CDR3 runs to 13 residues. CDR1 is SGHVS and CDR2 is FNYEAQ in the germline V gene. CDR3 DNA sequence: TGTGCCAGCAGCTCACATAGCAATCAGCCCCAGCATTTT. It yields the protein CASSSHSNQPQHF.

The chain has TRBV4-3 and TRBJ1-3, with D maybe TRBD1 (5 bases). Per the germline V gene, CDR1 is LGHNA and CDR2 is YSLEER. The CDR3 runs to 15 residues. The ends were cut back, 4 bases at V and 8 bases at J, with 18 bases in the middle. CDR3 region: CASSPRGDVADTIYF. In nucleotides, the CDR3 is TGCGCCAGCAGCCCCCGGGGGGACGTCGCGGACACCATATATTTT.

V and J are TRBV6-6 and TRBJ2-3, with D unresolved. The CDR3 length is 13 residues. Germline V gene lookup returns CDR1 MNHNY and CDR2 SVGAGI (reference sequence). Deletions cut 6 bases from V and 6 bases from J, with 13 bases between. Here the CDR3 DNA reads TGTGCCAGCAGCAGGACCAGACCCGATACGCAGTATTTT. The encoded protein is CASSRTRPDTQYF.

CDR3 sequence: CASSRRAEGNQPQHF. CDR3 DNA: TGTGCCAGCAGCCGCCGGGCTGAGGGCAATCAGCCCCAGCATTTT. J is TRBJ1-5 and V is TRBV7-2; D ambiguous. The CDR3 length is 15 residues. From germline, CDR1 is SGHTA and CDR2 FQGNSA. Trimming shortened V by 5 bases and J by 2 bases, and 13 bases separated the two germline ends.

This clone has a handful of counts. The chain combines TRBV19 with TRBJ2-3; 13 bases are a match to TRBD2. CDR1 and CDR2 from the germline V gene are LNHDA and SQIVND (reference sequence). This CDR3 has 19 amino acids. The J segment lost 6 bases and the V segment lost 4 bases, leaving 16 bases of the junction unmatched. The CDR3 loop reads CASSKTLAGGLTMLDTQYF. The CDR3 DNA sequence: TGTGCCAGTAGTAAAACACTAGCGGGAGGGCTTACGATGTTGGATACGCAGTATTTT.

The chain couples TRBV29-1 to TRBJ1-1; TRBD1 is a possible D gene (5 bases). Between the trimmed V and J ends, which lost 7 bases and 4 bases, there was a span of 10 bases. The germline CDR1 and CDR2 sequences are SQVTM and ANQGSEA. The CDR3 length is 11 residues. The chain's CDR3 is CSAPGRTEAFF. For the CDR3, the DNA is TGCAGCGCGCCAGGGCGCACTGAAGCTTTCTTT.

This clone has just one count. The chain joins TRBV5-1 to TRBJ2-7, with D perhaps TRBD1 or TRBD2 (6 bases each). The V and J ends lost 1 base and 7 bases respectively, with 18 bases between them. Per the germline V gene, CDR1 is SGHRS and CDR2 is YFSETQ. The length of the CDR3 is 15 residues. CDR3 DNA sequence: TGCGCCAGCAGCTTGCAGCAGGGGAGCGGAGGGGAGCAGTACTTC. This gives the protein CASSLQQGSGGEQYF. Full variable domain (missing parts from reference TRBV5-1 and TRBJ2-7): KAGVTQTPRYLIKTRGQQVTLSCSPISGHRSVSWYQQTPGQGLQFLFEYFSETQRNKGNFPGRFSGRQFSNSRSEMNVSTLELGDSALYLCASSLQQGSGGEQYFGPGTRLTVT.

V is TRBV29-1 and J is TRBJ2-3, with 12 bases lining up with TRBD2. This CDR3 region has 20 residues. V gave up 0 bases and J gave up 3 bases; unmatched junction bases: 16. Germline assignment: CDR1 SQVTM and CDR2 ANQGSEA. CDR3 protein: CSVEDWPGASGGAATDTQYF. CDR3 DNA sequence: TGCAGCGTTGAAGATTGGCCCGGGGCTAGCGGGGGGGCCGCAACAGATACGCAGTATTTT.

CDR3 region: CASSQVAWESNQPQHF. In nucleotides, the CDR3 is TGCGCCAGCAGCCAAGTAGCGTGGGAGAGCAATCAGCCCCAGCATTTT. J is TRBJ1-5 and V is TRBV4-3, with D hard to call. The CDR3 contains 16 residues. The germline V and J ends were trimmed by 1 base and 1 base, with 11 bases remaining between them. Germline V gene lookup returns CDR1 LGHNA and CDR2 YSLEER.

The chain links TRBV5-1 to TRBJ1-1; D possibly corresponds to TRBD1 (6 bases). This CDR3 region has 15 residues. Germline CDR1 is SGHRS and CDR2 is YFSETQ. Trimming shortened V by 2 bases and J by 2 bases, and 13 bases separated the two germline ends. The CDR3: CASSLHREPNTEAFF. The CDR3 bases are TGCGCCAGCAGCTTACACAGGGAACCAAACACTGAAGCTTTCTTT.

This rearrangement joins TRBV19 to TRBJ1-1; 11 bases match TRBD1. V shed 6 bases, J shed 11 bases, and the junction held 8 bases outside the gene matches. The CDR3 runs 13 residues. From germline, CDR1 is LNHDA and CDR2 SQIVND (reference sequence). The CDR3 sequence is CASSGTGGSVAFF. The CDR3 region has the DNA TGTGCCAGTAGCGGGACAGGGGGTAGTGTGGCTTTCTTT.

The chain is built from TRBV30 and TRBJ2-5; D could derive from TRBD1 or TRBD2 (5 bases each). With 2 bases removed from V and 1 base from J, the gap between germline ends came to 8 bases. The CDR3 loop spans 13 amino acids. CDR1 is GTSNPN and CDR2 is SVGIG in the germline V gene (reference sequence). The CDR3 sequence is CAWSIGTQETQYF. The CDR3 nucleotides are TGTGCCTGGAGTATAGGGACCCAAGAGACCCAGTACTTC.

The rearrangement links TRBV19 to TRBJ2-1; perhaps TRBD1 as D (7 bases). Per the germline V gene, CDR1 is LNHDA and CDR2 is SQIVND (reference sequence). V was shortened by 4 bases and J by 12 bases, with 22 bases between the two germline ends. The CDR3 loop spans 15 amino acids. As DNA, the CDR3 is TGTGCCAGTAGTACACCCGACAGGGAGGATTATCGGCAGTTCTTC. It is translated as CASSTPDREDYRQFF. Complete variable domain (other parts from reference TRBV19 and TRBJ2-1): DGGITQSPKYLFRKEGQNVTLSCEQNLNHDAMYWYRQDPGQGLRLIYYSQIVNDFQKGDIAEGYSVSREKKESFPLTVTSAQKNPTAFYLCASSTPDREDYRQFFGPGTRLTVL.